These 8 T cell receptor beta chains were sequenced from one sample in a study of T cell responses to AZD1222 COVID-19 vaccine. The assay was immunoSEQ multiplex PCR, and TCRdb's table has in-frame clones only and misses some. The data show about 130,000 clones, 85% to 90% seen once. The sample was peripheral blood, taken 28 days after the second AZD1222 dose. The receptors were gathered from an adult who received the AZD1222 COVID-19 vaccine.

The chain is built from TRBV28 and TRBJ2-7, with a weak D call TRBD2 (6 bases). Germline CDR1 reads MDHEN; CDR2 reads SYDVKM. The CDR3 runs to 15 residues. Trimming took 5 bases from V and 0 from J, leaving 14 bases between them. This CDR3 reads CASSGREASSYEQYF. The CDR3 DNA is TGTGCCAGCAGTGGCAGGGAGGCGAGCTCCTACGAGCAGTACTTC.

This rearrangement joins TRBV10-1 to TRBJ2-6; possible D gene TRBD2, 6 bases. This CDR3 contains 18 residues. Per germline, CDR1 WNHNN and CDR2 SYGVQD (reference sequence). V lost 0 bases to trimming and J lost 2 bases, with 14 bases between them. The CDR3 DNA is TGCGCCAGCAGTGAGTCGGTGCGGGGTATTACTGGGGCCAACGTCCTGACTTTC. Its protein product is CASSESVRGITGANVLTF.

The rearrangement uses TRBV3-1 (or the pseudogene TRBV3-2) and TRBJ1-6, with D unresolved. CDR1 is LGHDT, CDR2 YNNKEL, per germline (reference sequence). The CDR3 contains 18 residues. V lost 4 bases and J lost 6, with 22 bases in between. The CDR3 here is CASSPSLGSEVFNSPLHF. The CDR3 coding sequence is TGTGCCAGCAGCCCAAGCTTGGGGTCTGAAGTTTTTAATTCACCCCTCCACTTT.

The chain joins TRBV4-1 to TRBJ2-2; D gene uncertain. CDR3 size: 14 residues. Between the trimmed V and J ends, which lost 5 bases and 6 bases, there was a span of 13 bases. CDR1 is MGHRA and CDR2 is YSYEKL in the germline V gene. CDR3 DNA sequence: TGCGCCAGCAGCAAGGTATTGGTTCCCGGGGAGCTGTTTTTT. Translated: CASSKVLVPGELFF.

The genes are TRBV6-4 and TRBJ2-1; 11 bases are a match to TRBD2. CDR1 and CDR2 from the germline V gene are MRHNA and SNTAGT. The V gene end was trimmed by 6 bases and the J gene end by 4 bases; junction bases not matched to a gene: 5. The CDR3 sequence is 15 residues long. Here the CDR3 DNA reads TGTGCCAGCAGCCGTAGCGGGGGGGTTTACAATGAGCAGTTCTTC. Residues: CASSRSGGVYNEQFF.

The V gene is TRBV4-1, the J gene TRBJ1-2; D is uncertain. The CDR3 covers 11 residues. Germline CDR1 is MGHRA and CDR2 is YSYEKL. V lost 3 bases to trimming and J lost 14 bases, with 13 bases between them. The CDR3 DNA sequence: TGCGCCAGCAGCCAGCTTCCTCGGGAGACCTTC. Protein product: CASSQLPRETF.

The V call is TRBV28, the J call TRBJ2-7; D gene ambiguous. Germline V lookup: CDR1 MDHEN, CDR2 SYDVKM. Trimming removed 6 bases from V and 5 bases from J, with 8 bases in between. The CDR3 totals 11 residues. This CDR3 reads CASRVSDEQYF. CDR3 DNA: TGTGCCAGCAGGGTCAGTGACGAGCAGTACTTC.

This clone was picked up one time. The V gene is TRBV29-1, the J gene TRBJ1-4, with a possible D match to TRBD1 (6 bases). With 4 bases removed from V and 7 bases from J, the gap between germline ends came to 13 bases. CDR3 length: 13 residues. Germline CDR1 SQVTM, CDR2 ANQGSEA. In nucleotides, the CDR3 is TGCAGCGTTGGGGGGCAGGGCGCTGAAAAACTGTTTTTT. The encoded protein is CSVGGQGAEKLFF.